The 25 T cell receptor beta chains listed next were all sequenced from one sample in a study of blood T cells in healthy people across ages. Primers used in a second PCR of about 6 to 11 cycles were a sample-barcoded 5' primer and a J-beta primer mix. TCRdb itself ran the 5' RACE reads through MiXCR, one entry per CDR3 protein. The table includes 1.5 million to 2 million distinct CDR3 sequences, around 50% detected once. The sequencing sample was made of blood. These receptors came from a woman between 40 and 50 years old in good health.

This clonotype was seen a few times. This rearrangement joins TRBV20-1 to TRBJ2-5; 15 bases align to TRBD2. The V gene end was trimmed by 3 bases and the J gene end by 3 bases; junction bases not matched to a gene: 2. From germline, CDR1 is DFQATT and CDR2 SNEGSKA (reference sequence). The CDR3 consists of 15 residues. Here the CDR3 DNA reads TGCAGTGCTAGCAGGACTAGCGGGGGGGAAGAGACCCAGTACTTC. This encodes CSASRTSGGEETQYF.

In its sample, this clonotype was seen a few times. The V gene is TRBV24-1, the J gene TRBJ2-5; D not resolved. V was cut by 3 bases and J by 3 bases, with 10 bases left in between. The CDR3 extends over 14 amino acids. Germline CDR1 KGHDR, CDR2 SFDVKD. This CDR3 reads CATSDANVKETQYF. The CDR3 coding sequence is TGTGCCACCAGTGATGCGAACGTCAAAGAGACCCAGTACTTC.

This clonotype has only one observation. V gene TRBV12-3 or TRBV12-4 combines with J gene TRBJ1-4; D is ambiguous. V was pared by 7 bases and J by 4 bases, with 10 bases between. The CDR3 is made up of 13 amino acids. CDR3 bases: TGTGCCAGCATGGAGACGGGTAATGAAAAACTGTTTTTT. This translates into CASMETGNEKLFF.

In its sample, this clonotype was seen once. The rearrangement uses TRBV7-6 and TRBJ2-3; D ambiguous. CDR3 length: 11 residues. Per germline, CDR1 SGHVS and CDR2 FNYEAQ. V was cut by 8 bases and J by 6 bases, with 9 bases left in between. CDR3 amino acids: CASRIEDTQYF. CDR3 nucleotide sequence: TGTGCCAGCCGAATCGAGGATACGCAGTATTTT.

This rearrangement joins TRBV6-5 to TRBJ1-2; a weak D match, TRBD1 (6 bases). The CDR3 totals 13 residues. Germline V CDR1 and CDR2: MNHEY, SVGAGI. Trimming shortened V by 6 bases and J by 5 bases, and 13 bases separated the two germline ends. The CDR3 sequence: CASRGAGAYGYTF. The CDR3 coding sequence is TGTGCCAGCAGGGGGGCGGGGGCGTATGGCTACACCTTC.

This clonotype was seen a single time. The chain carries TRBV4-1 and TRBJ2-7; D is possibly TRBD2 (5 bases). Trimming pared 4 bases from V and 3 bases from J, leaving 13 bases between. The CDR3 is 14 amino acids. Germline lookup yields CDR1 MGHRA and CDR2 YSYEKL. DNA for the CDR3: TGCGCCAGCAGCCCTGACTCGGGGAACTACGAGCAGTACTTC. It codes for CASSPDSGNYEQYF.

The J gene is TRBJ2-5, the V gene TRBV2; no firm D call. The length of the CDR3 is 15 residues. CDR1 is SNHLY, CDR2 FYNNEI, per germline. Trimming took 4 bases from V and 1 from J, leaving 13 bases between them. The DNA of the CDR3 is TGTGCCAGCAGTGTTTGGTCACAGCGCCAAGAGACCCAGTACTTC. Amino acids: CASSVWSQRQETQYF.

This sequence joins TRBV5-1 and TRBJ2-1; weak D call: TRBD1 (6 bases). Looked up from germline, CDR1 is SGHRS and CDR2 is YFSETQ. V dropped 0 bases and J dropped 5 bases, with 15 bases sitting between them. The CDR3 covers 16 residues. CDR3 region: CASSLGLIGQNNEQFF. The CDR3 DNA reads as TGCGCCAGCAGCTTGGGATTAATAGGACAGAACAATGAGCAGTTCTTC. The variable domain in full, completed from reference TRBV5-1 and TRBJ2-1, reads KAGVTQTPRYLIKTRGQQVTLSCSPISGHRSVSWYQQTPGQGLQFLFEYFSETQRNKGNFPGRFSGRQFSNSRSEMNVSTLELGDSALYLCASSLGLIGQNNEQFFGPGTRLTVL.

The gene calls are TRBV7-2 and TRBJ2-5; D is tentatively TRBD1 or TRBD2 (5 bases each). This CDR3 is built from 14 residues. Per germline, CDR1 SGHTA and CDR2 FQGNSA. Trimming removed 0 bases at V and 11 bases at J, with 16 bases between. CDR3 sequence reads: CASSLAGVMDEQYF. In nucleotides, the CDR3 is TGTGCCAGCAGCTTAGCGGGGGTTATGGATGAGCAGTACTTC.

The chain is built from TRBV29-1 and TRBJ1-2, with no clear D. Germline V gives CDR1 SQVTM, CDR2 ANQGSEA. Trimming stripped 0 bases from V and 4 bases from J, with 18 bases between. This CDR3 region has 16 residues. CDR3 sequence reads: CSVEDRRRALSYGYTF. Here the CDR3 DNA reads TGCAGCGTTGAAGATCGAAGGAGGGCCCTTAGCTATGGCTACACCTTC.

In its sample, this clonotype was seen a few times. V usage is TRBV20-1 and J usage is TRBJ1-2; TRBD1 agrees at 7 bases. Germline assignment: CDR1 DFQATT and CDR2 SNEGSKA (reference sequence). The ends lost 0 bases at V and 6 bases at J; junction bases unmatched: 10. The CDR3 consists of 15 residues. This CDR3 reads CSARDPAGGSHGYTF. The DNA for the CDR3 is TGCAGTGCTAGAGATCCGGCAGGGGGTTCCCATGGCTACACCTTC.

The J gene is TRBJ2-5, the V gene TRBV20-1; 9 bases map to TRBD2. The CDR3 runs to 14 residues. Germline CDR1 and CDR2: DFQATT and SNEGSKA (reference sequence). V lost 3 bases, J lost 3 bases, and 5 bases stayed unmatched. CDR3 loop: CSARLGTSKETQYF. CDR3 nucleotide sequence: TGCAGTGCTAGGCTCGGGACTAGCAAAGAGACCCAGTACTTC.

The chain employs TRBV9 and TRBJ1-1; D uncertain. Trimming took off 2 bases at V and 0 bases at J, with 8 bases between the two ends. CDR1 is SGDLS and CDR2 is YYNGEE in the germline V gene. The CDR3 loop spans 14 amino acids. This CDR3 reads CASSVGVMNTEAFF. CDR3 DNA sequence: TGTGCCAGCAGCGTCGGCGTAATGAACACTGAAGCTTTCTTT. The complete variable domain, with remaining parts taken from reference TRBV9 and TRBJ1-1, reads DSGVTQTPKHLITATGQRVTLRCSPRSGDLSVYWYQQSLDQGLQFLIQYYNGEERAKGNILERFSAQQFPDLHSELNLSSLELGDSALYFCASSVGVMNTEAFFGQGTRLTVV.

V is TRBV5-1 and J is TRBJ2-1, with 7 bases lining up with TRBD1. CDR1 is SGHRS, CDR2 YFSETQ, per germline. The CDR3 runs 13 residues. V trimming: 6 bases; J trimming: 7 bases; junction bases outside the gene matches: 7. CDR3 bases: TGCGCCAGCAATACAGGGGCGAGTAATGAGCAGTTCTTC. Its protein product is CASNTGASNEQFF.

This clonotype appeared many times. The chain is built from TRBV12-3 or TRBV12-4 and TRBJ2-5; TRBD1 matches at 7 bases. The V and J ends lost 6 bases and 5 bases, in that order; junction bases with no gene match: 3. The CDR3 is 12 residues long. The CDR3 here is CASREQGETQYF. Here the CDR3 DNA reads TGTGCCAGCAGGGAACAGGGGGAGACCCAGTACTTC.

The chain recombines TRBV6-1 with TRBJ2-4; the D gene is possibly TRBD2 (5 bases). The CDR3 has 17 residues. Per germline, CDR1 MNHNS and CDR2 SASEGT. Trimming pared 6 bases from V and 0 bases from J, leaving 18 bases between. DNA for the CDR3: TGTGCCAGCAGCGCCCCTTGGGGAGAACTAGCCAAAAACATTCAGTACTTC. Its protein is CASSAPWGELAKNIQYF.

The V call is TRBV9, the J call TRBJ2-1, with TRBD1 as a possible D gene (6 bases). The V gene lost 4 bases and the J gene lost 3 bases, with 14 bases spanning the gap. Germline V CDR1 and CDR2: SGDLS, YYNGEE. CDR3 size: 15 residues. CDR3 coding DNA: TGTGCCAGCAGCCGATCGGGACAAGACTACAATGAGCAGTTCTTC. As protein: CASSRSGQDYNEQFF.

The CDR3 spells CSVEGRQGGYGYTF. For the CDR3, the DNA is TGCAGCGTTGAAGGGAGGCAGGGCGGGTATGGCTACACCTTC. V is TRBV29-1 and J is TRBJ1-2, with a possible D match to TRBD1 (5 bases). Germline-derived CDR1 and CDR2 are SQVTM and ANQGSEA. The CDR3 is made up of 14 amino acids. With 1 base removed from V and 5 bases from J, the gap between germline ends came to 14 bases.

This clonotype was seen only once. The chain uses TRBV21-1 and TRBJ2-4; the table gives TRBD1 as D, unverified against the DNA. Gene TRBJ2-7 matches the end of the DNA better, so the J call may be wrong. TRBV21-1 is recorded as a pseudogene. The CDR3 loop spans 15 amino acids. CDR3 sequence: CASSLRGHKKTEQYF. DNA of the CDR3: TGTGCCAGCAGCTTACGGGGCCACAAGAAAACCGAGCAGTACTTC.

With respect to this clonotype: Germline and junction disagree at one end, which may indicate a read error. The chain is built from TRBV6-6 and TRBJ1-5, with 7 bases that match TRBD1. Germline-derived CDR1 and CDR2 are MNHNY and SVGAGI (reference sequence). The CDR3 is 15 residues long. CDR3 residues: CTSSPGPGGGQPQHF. The CDR3 region has the DNA TGTACCAGCAGTCCTGGGCCGGGAGGGGGCCAGCCCCAGCATTTT.

This clonotype showed up just a few times. The V call is TRBV7-2, the J call TRBJ2-7; D gene uncertain. Germline V CDR1 and CDR2: SGHTA, FQGNSA. V was pared by 5 bases and J by 1 base, with 12 bases between. There are 14 residues in the CDR3. CDR3 region: CASSTDTASYEQYF. The CDR3 coding sequence is TGTGCCAGCAGCACTGACACAGCTTCCTACGAGCAGTACTTC.

This clonotype showed up just once. The J gene is TRBJ2-3, the V gene TRBV20-1, with no clear D. This CDR3 spans 12 amino acids. From germline, CDR1 is DFQATT and CDR2 SNEGSKA (reference sequence). Trimming shortened V by 7 bases and J by 1 base, and 9 bases separated the two germline ends. CDR3 protein: CSVNSRTDTQYF. The CDR3 DNA follows: TGCAGTGTGAACAGCCGCACAGATACGCAGTATTTT.

This clonotype was observed a handful of times. V and J are TRBV6-2 or TRBV6-3 and TRBJ2-3; D is unclear. The CDR3 has 12 amino acids. V was cut by 2 bases and J by 8 bases, with 8 bases left in between. Germline V lookup: CDR1 MNHEY, CDR2 SVGEGT. CDR3 nucleotides: TGTGCCAGCAGTTACCGGACGGGTACGCAGTATTTT. Amino acid sequence: CASSYRTGTQYF.

This clonotype has just a few counts. The rearrangement joins TRBV20-1 to TRBJ2-4; D is undetermined. The J call could be wrong; TRBJ2-5 is a better fit for the DNA end. Germline V CDR1 and CDR2: DFQATT, SNEGSKA (reference sequence). The CDR3 spans 11 residues. DNA of the CDR3: TGCAGTGCCATGTGGATGGAGACCCAGTACTTC. It codes for CSAMWMETQYF.

This clonotype has more than one count but fewer than ten. This chain links TRBV20-1 with TRBJ2-4; 8 bases agree with TRBD1. The DNA matches TRBJ2-7 better at its end, which makes the J call doubtful. Germline values: CDR1 DFQATT, CDR2 SNEGSKA (reference sequence). The length of the CDR3 is 15 residues. This CDR3 reads CSASPRTGRTHEQYF. Written as DNA, the CDR3 is TGCAGTGCTAGCCCCCGGACAGGGAGGACCCACGAGCAGTACTTC.